The 21 T cell receptor beta chains presented below share a single source sample, sequenced in a study of blood T cell repertoires in COVID-19. Assay: immunoSEQ multiplex PCR; the TCRdb copy retains only in-frame clones and omits some. The sample yields around 120,000 clones, about 86% seen once. Sequenced input: peripheral blood. Receptor source: a man older than 75 with active or convalescent COVID-19.

The V and J genes are TRBV2 and TRBJ2-1; D gene uncertain. The CDR3 totals 12 residues. V was clipped by 5 bases and J by 11 bases, with 13 bases between them. The germline V gene encodes CDR1 SNHLY and CDR2 FYNNEI. CDR3 region: CASSFEQIKQFF. CDR3 DNA: TGTGCCAGCAGTTTCGAACAAATAAAGCAGTTCTTC.

The chain recombines TRBV6-6 with TRBJ1-2, with a tentative D call TRBD1 (6 bases). CDR1 MNHNY and CDR2 SVGAGI come from the germline V gene (reference sequence). Between the trimmed V and J ends, which lost 5 bases and 3 bases, there was a span of 10 bases. The CDR3 covers 13 residues. This CDR3 reads CASSHRTDYGYTF. The CDR3 DNA reads as TGTGCCAGCAGTCACCGGACAGACTATGGCTACACCTTC.

The chain links TRBV28 to TRBJ2-7, with D possibly being TRBD1 (7 bases). The germline CDR1 and CDR2 sequences are MDHEN and SYDVKM. This CDR3 contains 15 residues. V was cut by 2 bases and J by 5 bases, with 16 bases left in between. The CDR3 nucleotides are TGTGCCAGCAGTTTAGGGGGGACAGTAAGAAACGAGCAGTACTTC. Translating it yields CASSLGGTVRNEQYF.

The chain employs TRBV12-5 and TRBJ2-2, with D possibly TRBD1 on 6 matching bases. CDR1 LGHNT and CDR2 FRNRAP come from the germline V gene. This CDR3 has 17 amino acids. V lost 6 bases, J lost 3 bases, and 20 bases lay in between. CDR3 coding DNA: TGTGCTAGTGGCGCTTCGATGATACAGGGATACACCGGGGAGCTGTTTTTT. This codes for CASGASMIQGYTGELFF.

The chain is built from TRBV23-1 and TRBJ2-7, with TRBD1 matching 7 bases. TRBV23-1 is known as an ORF, though its function is uncertain. Trimming took 7 bases from V and 0 from J; bases not matched to a gene: 9. The CDR3 contains 15 residues. The CDR3 spells CASTFSGTDSYEQYF. The CDR3 DNA sequence: TGCGCCAGCACCTTTTCCGGGACAGACTCCTACGAGCAGTACTTC.

The CDR3 DNA sequence: TGTGCCAGCAGCTACCGGGACAGCTCTGAAGCTTTCTTT. Its translation: CASSYRDSSEAFF. The chain couples TRBV7-3 to TRBJ1-1, with TRBD1 matching 7 bases. V dropped 4 bases and J dropped 6; count of bases not matched to a gene: 5. CDR1 and CDR2 (germline): SGHTA, FQGTGA. The CDR3 sequence is 13 residues long.

The genes are TRBV18 and TRBJ1-6; D unresolved. Trimming left V 3 bases short and J 8 bases short, with 14 bases between. Germline assignment: CDR1 KGHSH and CDR2 LQKENI. The CDR3 runs 15 residues. The CDR3 loop is CASSPTGSGHSPLHF. The CDR3 DNA reads as TGTGCCAGCTCACCTACCGGCTCAGGTCATTCACCCCTCCACTTT.

The chain combines TRBV2 with TRBJ2-5; D uncertain. This CDR3 has 13 amino acids. CDR1 SNHLY and CDR2 FYNNEI come from the germline V gene. Trimming shortened V by 11 bases and J by 2 bases, and 15 bases separated the two germline ends. The CDR3 DNA follows: TGTGCCCGAGCACGCGGTGAGCAAGAGACCCAGTACTTC. It encodes CARARGEQETQYF.

This sequence joins TRBV6-6 and TRBJ1-5; 7 positions agree with TRBD1. CDR1 and CDR2 from the germline V gene are MNHNY and SVGAGI (reference sequence). The CDR3 runs to 17 residues. J was trimmed by 0 bases and V by 5 bases; bases with no gene match: 10. The CDR3 DNA sequence: TGTGCCAGCAGTCCTTGGACAGGTGGGCTTAGCAATCAGCCCCAGCATTTT. Encoded protein: CASSPWTGGLSNQPQHF.

The rearrangement uses TRBV18 and TRBJ1-6; TRBD1 might be the D (6 bases). V lost 4 bases, J lost 9 bases, and 22 bases lay in between. Germline CDR1 is KGHSH and CDR2 is LQKENI. The CDR3 runs to 17 residues. For the CDR3, the DNA is TGTGCCAGCTCACTTTCACAACCGGGACATGAAGGTTCACCCCTCCACTTT. Translation gives CASSLSQPGHEGSPLHF.

Only a few counts were recorded for this clone. This chain connects TRBV11-3 to TRBJ1-4, with a possible D match to TRBD1 (5 bases). This CDR3 is 14 amino acids long. Looked up from germline, CDR1 is SGHNT and CDR2 is YENEEA. V was shortened by 5 bases and J by 8 bases, with 15 bases between the two germline ends. The CDR3 spells CASSRSGGSEKLFF. The CDR3 DNA reads TGTGCCAGCAGCCGAAGTGGGGGGTCCGAAAAACTGTTTTTT.

In its sample, this clone was seen once. The chain combines TRBV6-5 with TRBJ1-3, with TRBD1 matching over 9 bases. V shed 2 bases, J shed 1 base, and the junction held 3 bases outside the gene matches. The germline V gene has CDR1 MNHEY and CDR2 SVGAGI. The CDR3 is 16 residues long. The CDR3 region is CASSYGTGLSGNTIYF. The DNA for the CDR3 is TGTGCCAGCAGTTACGGGACAGGGTTATCTGGAAACACCATATATTTT.

The V gene is TRBV19, the J gene TRBJ2-1, with 7 positions matching TRBD2. Germline values: CDR1 LNHDA, CDR2 SQIVND (reference sequence). The CDR3 runs 16 residues. V trimming: 3 bases; J trimming: 2 bases; junction bases outside the gene matches: 7. CDR3 region: CASSMTSMGTYNEQFF. CDR3 in DNA: TGTGCCAGTAGTATGACTAGCATGGGAACCTACAATGAGCAGTTCTTC.

The V gene is TRBV15, the J gene TRBJ1-6, with unresolved D. The V end lost 0 bases, the J end lost 6 bases, and 9 bases lay between the germline ends. The CDR3 has 15 amino acids. Germline V gene data show CDR1 as LNHNV and CDR2 as YYDKDF (reference sequence). CDR3 in amino acids: CATSRETNFNSPLHF. The CDR3 bases are TGTGCCACCAGCAGAGAGACAAATTTTAATTCACCCCTCCACTTT.

This chain uses TRBV9 with TRBJ1-2; maybe TRBD1 (5 bases). The V gene lost 1 base and the J gene lost 8 bases, with 12 bases spanning the gap. CDR3 length equals 13 residues. Germline V gene lookup returns CDR1 SGDLS and CDR2 YYNGEE. The CDR3 DNA is TGTGCCAGCAGCGTACAGGGCGTTAGAGGCTACACCTTC. It yields the protein CASSVQGVRGYTF.

This clone has only one observation. The genes are TRBV7-2 and TRBJ2-5; possible D gene TRBD2, 6 bases. The CDR3 loop spans 14 amino acids. Germline V lookup: CDR1 SGHTA, CDR2 FQGNSA. Deletions cut 9 bases from V and 1 base from J, with 15 bases between. CDR3 nucleotide sequence: TGTGCCAGTGGGTCCCGGGGGTTCCAAGAGACCCAGTACTTC. Amino acids: CASGSRGFQETQYF.

CDR3 region: CASSSGQGYGYTF. The CDR3 DNA reads as TGCGCCAGCAGCTCGGGACAGGGCTATGGCTACACCTTC. This sequence joins TRBV5-1 and TRBJ1-2; TRBD1 matches 9 bases. CDR1 and CDR2 (germline): SGHRS, YFSETQ. The CDR3 runs to 13 residues. The ends lost 3 bases at V and 4 bases at J; junction bases unmatched: 1.

The CDR3 is CASSWAETQYF. The CDR3 DNA sequence: TGTGCCAGCAGTTGGGCGGAGACCCAGTACTTC. The rearrangement joins TRBV12-3 or TRBV12-4 to TRBJ2-5; D unresolved. Trimming shortened V by 4 bases and J by 5 bases, and 5 bases separated the two germline ends. There are 11 residues in the CDR3.

The rearrangement links TRBV5-5 to TRBJ2-7; 9 nucleotides match TRBD1. In germline, CDR1 is SGHKS, CDR2 YYEKEE (reference sequence). With V trimmed by 1 base and J by 2 bases, 4 bases remained unmatched. CDR3 length equals 15 residues. The CDR3 sequence: CASSLKGTGTYEQYF. The CDR3 region has the DNA TGTGCCAGCAGCTTGAAGGGGACAGGGACCTACGAGCAGTACTTC.

The chain is built from TRBV7-2 and TRBJ2-2, with 10 nucleotides matching TRBD2. J gave up 6 bases and V 7 bases, and 5 bases lay outside the gene matches. CDR1 is SGHTA, CDR2 FQGNSA, per germline. This CDR3 is built from 14 residues. DNA of the CDR3: TGTGCCAGCAAGCGGGGGGGCCCGGCCGGGGAGCTGTTTTTT. Amino acid sequence: CASKRGGPAGELFF.

This chain connects TRBV3-1 (or the pseudogene TRBV3-2) to TRBJ1-2, with 9 bases lining up with TRBD1. CDR3 length equals 15 residues. CDR1 and CDR2 (germline): LGHDT, YNNKEL (reference sequence). Germline trimming cut 4 bases from V and 5 bases from J; bases unmatched to any gene: 8. The CDR3 loop is CASSPEGTGFYGYTF. The CDR3 nucleotides are TGTGCCAGCAGCCCAGAAGGGACAGGGTTTTATGGCTACACCTTC.